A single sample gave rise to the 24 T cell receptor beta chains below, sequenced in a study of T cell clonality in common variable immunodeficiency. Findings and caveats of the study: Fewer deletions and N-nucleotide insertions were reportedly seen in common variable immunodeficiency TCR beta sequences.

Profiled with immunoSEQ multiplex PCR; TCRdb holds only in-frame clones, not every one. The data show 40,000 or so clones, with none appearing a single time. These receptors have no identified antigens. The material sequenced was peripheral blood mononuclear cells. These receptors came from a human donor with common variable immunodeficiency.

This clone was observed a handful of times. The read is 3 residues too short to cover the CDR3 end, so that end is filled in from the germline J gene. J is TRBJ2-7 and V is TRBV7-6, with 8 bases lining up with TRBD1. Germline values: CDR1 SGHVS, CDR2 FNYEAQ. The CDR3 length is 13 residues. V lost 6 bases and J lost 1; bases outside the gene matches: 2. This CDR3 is CASSRDRSYEQYF. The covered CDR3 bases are TGTGCCAGCAGTCGGGACAGGTCCTACGAG.

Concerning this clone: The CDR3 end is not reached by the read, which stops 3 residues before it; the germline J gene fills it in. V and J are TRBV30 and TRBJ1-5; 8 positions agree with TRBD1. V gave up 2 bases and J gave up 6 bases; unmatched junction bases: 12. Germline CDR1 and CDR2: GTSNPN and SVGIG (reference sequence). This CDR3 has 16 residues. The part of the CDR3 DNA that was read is TGTGCCTGGAGTCCTCCTGACAGGGGTAGAGGTCAGCCC. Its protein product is CAWSPPDRGRGQP. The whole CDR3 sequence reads CAWSPPDRGRGQPQHF.

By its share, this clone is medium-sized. The part of the CDR3 DNA that was read is TGTGCCTGGAGTGTACCTATAACAGGGGCACAAGAGACC. Residues: CAWSVPITGAQET. The entire CDR3 sequence reads CAWSVPITGAQETQYF. The chain is built from TRBV30 and TRBJ2-5; 7 nucleotides agree with TRBD1. The read falls 3 residues short of the CDR3 end, and the missing part is taken from the germline J gene. Germline values: CDR1 GTSNPN, CDR2 SVGIG (reference sequence). CDR3 size: 16 residues. V shed 0 bases, J shed 2 bases, and the junction held 9 bases outside the gene matches.

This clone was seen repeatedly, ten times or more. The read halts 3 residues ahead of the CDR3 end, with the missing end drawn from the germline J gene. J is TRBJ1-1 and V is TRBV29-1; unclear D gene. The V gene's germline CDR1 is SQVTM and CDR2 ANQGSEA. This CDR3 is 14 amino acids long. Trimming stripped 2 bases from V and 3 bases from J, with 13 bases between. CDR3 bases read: TGCAGCGTTGAATCCAGGCAAAGGGACACTGAA. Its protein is CSVESRQRDTE. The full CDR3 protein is CSVESRQRDTEAFF.

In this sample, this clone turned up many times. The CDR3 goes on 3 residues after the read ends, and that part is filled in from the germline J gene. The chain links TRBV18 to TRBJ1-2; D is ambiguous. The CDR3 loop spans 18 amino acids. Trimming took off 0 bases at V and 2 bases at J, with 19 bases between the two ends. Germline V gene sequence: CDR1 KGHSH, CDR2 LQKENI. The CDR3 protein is CASSPPGSGVTINYGYTF. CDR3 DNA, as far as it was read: TGTGCCAGCTCACCACCAGGATCCGGGGTGACCATCAACTATGGC. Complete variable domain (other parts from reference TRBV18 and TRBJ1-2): NAGVMQNPRHLVRRRGQEARLRCSPMKGHSHVYWYRQLPEEGLKFMVYLQKENIIDESGMPKERFSAEFPKEGPSILRIQQVVRGDSAAYFCASSPPGSGVTINYGYTFGSGTRLTVV.

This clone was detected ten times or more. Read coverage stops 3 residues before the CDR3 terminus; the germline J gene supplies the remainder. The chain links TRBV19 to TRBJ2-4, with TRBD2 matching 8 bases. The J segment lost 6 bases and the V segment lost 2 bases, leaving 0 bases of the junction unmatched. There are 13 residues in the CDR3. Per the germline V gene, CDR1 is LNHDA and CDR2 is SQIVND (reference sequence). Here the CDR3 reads CASSISGGNIQYF. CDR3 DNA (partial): TGTGCCAGTAGTATAAGCGGGGGAAACATT.

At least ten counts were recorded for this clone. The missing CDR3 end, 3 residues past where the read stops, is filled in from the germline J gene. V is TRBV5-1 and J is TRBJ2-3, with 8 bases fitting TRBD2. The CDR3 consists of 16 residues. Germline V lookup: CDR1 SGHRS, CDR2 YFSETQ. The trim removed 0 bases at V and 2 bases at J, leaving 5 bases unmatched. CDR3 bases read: TGCGCCAGCAGCTTGGGCGCGGGAGGTTACACAGATACG. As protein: CASSLGAGGYTDT. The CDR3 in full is CASSLGAGGYTDTQYF.

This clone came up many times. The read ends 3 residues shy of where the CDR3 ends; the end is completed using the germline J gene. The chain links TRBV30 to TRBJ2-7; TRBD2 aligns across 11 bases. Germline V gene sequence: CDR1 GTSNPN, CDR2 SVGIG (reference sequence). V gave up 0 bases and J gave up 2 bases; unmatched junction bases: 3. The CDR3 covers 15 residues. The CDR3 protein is CAWSVLSGRAYEQYF. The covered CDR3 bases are TGTGCCTGGAGTGTACTTAGCGGGAGGGCCTACGAG. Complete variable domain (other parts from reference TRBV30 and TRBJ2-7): SQTIHQWPATLVQPVGSPLSLECTVEGTSNPNLYWYRQAAGRGLQLLFYSVGIGQISSEVPQNLSASRPQDRQFILSSKKLLLSDSGFYLCAWSVLSGRAYEQYFGPGTRLTVT.

The CDR3 spells CASSRTGLTDTQYF. The CDR3 DNA, read in part, is TGTGCCAGCAGCCGCACAGGCCTCACAGATACG. The genes are TRBV7-9 and TRBJ2-3; D is possibly TRBD1 (5 bases). The read falls 3 residues short of the CDR3 end, and the missing part is taken from the germline J gene. V was clipped by 5 bases and J by 2 bases, with 11 bases between them. Germline V gene sequence: CDR1 SEHNR, CDR2 FQNEAQ (reference sequence). CDR3 length: 14 amino acids.

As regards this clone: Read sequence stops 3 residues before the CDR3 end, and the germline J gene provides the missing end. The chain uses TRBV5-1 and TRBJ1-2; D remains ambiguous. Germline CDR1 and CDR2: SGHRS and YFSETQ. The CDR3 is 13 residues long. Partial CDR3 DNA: TGCGCCAGCAGCTTGGATCCGGGGATGGAC. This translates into CASSLDPGMD. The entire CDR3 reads CASSLDPGMDYTF.

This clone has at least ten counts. The CDR3 DNA, read in part, is TGTGCCAGCAGCCCCAGGATCAGCGAG. Encoded protein: CASSPRISE. The full-length CDR3 reads as CASSPRISEQYF. The chain couples TRBV7-2 to TRBJ2-7; D not certain. The read ends 3 residues shy of where the CDR3 ends; the end is completed using the germline J gene. The CDR3 consists of 12 residues. Germline V CDR1 and CDR2: SGHTA, FQGNSA. Trimming cost V 5 bases and J 6 bases, with 11 bases left between them. Variable domain in full (rest from reference TRBV7-2 and TRBJ2-7): GAGVSQSPSNKVTEKGKDVELRCDPISGHTALYWYRQSLGQGLEFLIYFQGNSAPDKSGLPSDRFSAERTGGSVSTLTIQRTQQEDSAVYLCASSPRISEQYFGPGTRLTVT.

CDR3 DNA (partial): TGTGCCAGTAGTATAGGCGAACAGGGGACCGACACTGAA. This codes for CASSIGEQGTDTE. In full, the CDR3 reads CASSIGEQGTDTEAFF. The V and J genes are TRBV19 and TRBJ1-1, with TRBD1 matching over 7 bases. The read ends 3 residues early relative to the CDR3; the germline J gene fills the gap. CDR1 is LNHDA, CDR2 SQIVND, per germline (reference sequence). V gave up 1 base and J gave up 3 bases; unmatched junction bases: 8. The CDR3 totals 16 residues.

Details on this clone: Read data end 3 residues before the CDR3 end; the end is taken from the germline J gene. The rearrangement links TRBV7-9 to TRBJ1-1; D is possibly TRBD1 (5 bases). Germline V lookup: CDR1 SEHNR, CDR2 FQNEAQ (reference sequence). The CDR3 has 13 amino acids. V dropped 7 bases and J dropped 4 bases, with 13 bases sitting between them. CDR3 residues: CASILGGGTEAFF. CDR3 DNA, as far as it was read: TGTGCCAGCATCCTCGGGGGGGGCACTGAA.

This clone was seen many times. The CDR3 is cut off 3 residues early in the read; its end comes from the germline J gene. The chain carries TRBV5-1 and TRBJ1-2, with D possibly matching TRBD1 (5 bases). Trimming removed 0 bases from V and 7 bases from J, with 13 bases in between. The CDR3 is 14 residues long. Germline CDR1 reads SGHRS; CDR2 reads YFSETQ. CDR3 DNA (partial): TGCGCCAGCAGCTTGGAGGAAGGGGTCGGTGGC. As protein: CASSLEEGVGG. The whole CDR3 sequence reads CASSLEEGVGGYTF.

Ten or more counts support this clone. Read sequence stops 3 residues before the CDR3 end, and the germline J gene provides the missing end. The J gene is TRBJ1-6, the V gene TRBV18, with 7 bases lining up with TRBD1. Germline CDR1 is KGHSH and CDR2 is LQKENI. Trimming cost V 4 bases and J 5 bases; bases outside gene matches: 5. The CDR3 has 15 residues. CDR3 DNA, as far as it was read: TGTGCCAGCTCACTTGGACAGGCCCATAATTCACCC. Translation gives CASSLGQAHNSP. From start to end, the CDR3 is CASSLGQAHNSPLHF.

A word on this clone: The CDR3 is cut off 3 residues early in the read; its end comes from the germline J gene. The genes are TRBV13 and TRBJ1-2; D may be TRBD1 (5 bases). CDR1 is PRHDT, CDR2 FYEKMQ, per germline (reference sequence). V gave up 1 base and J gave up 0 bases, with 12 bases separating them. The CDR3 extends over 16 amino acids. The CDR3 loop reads CASSLDGGTPNYGYTF. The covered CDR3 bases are TGTGCCAGCAGCTTAGATGGGGGGACGCCTAACTATGGC.

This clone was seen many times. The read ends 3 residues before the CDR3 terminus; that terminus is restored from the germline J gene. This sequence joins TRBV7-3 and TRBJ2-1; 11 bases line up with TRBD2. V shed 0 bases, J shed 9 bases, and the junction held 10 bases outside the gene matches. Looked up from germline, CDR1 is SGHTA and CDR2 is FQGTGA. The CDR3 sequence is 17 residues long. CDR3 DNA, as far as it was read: TGTGCCAGCAGCTTAACTTCCACTAGCGGGAGAATCGCTGAG. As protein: CASSLTSTSGRIAE. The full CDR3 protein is CASSLTSTSGRIAEQFF.

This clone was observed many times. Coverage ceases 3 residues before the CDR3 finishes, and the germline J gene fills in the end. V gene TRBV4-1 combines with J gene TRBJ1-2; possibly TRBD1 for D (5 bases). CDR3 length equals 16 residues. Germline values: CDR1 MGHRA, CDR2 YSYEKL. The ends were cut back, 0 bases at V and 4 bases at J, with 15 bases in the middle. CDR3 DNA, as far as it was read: TGCGCCAGCAGCCAAGAGCCCAGGGAGGGATTCTATGGC. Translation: CASSQEPREGFYG. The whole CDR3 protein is CASSQEPREGFYGYTF.

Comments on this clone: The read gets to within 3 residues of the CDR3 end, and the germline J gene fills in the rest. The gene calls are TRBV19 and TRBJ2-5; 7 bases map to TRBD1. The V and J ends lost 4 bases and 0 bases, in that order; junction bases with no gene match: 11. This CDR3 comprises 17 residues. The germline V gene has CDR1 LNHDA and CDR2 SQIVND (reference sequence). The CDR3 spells CASSKTGSRVDQETQYF. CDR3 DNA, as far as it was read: TGTGCCAGTAGTAAGACAGGGTCACGGGTGGACCAAGAGACC.

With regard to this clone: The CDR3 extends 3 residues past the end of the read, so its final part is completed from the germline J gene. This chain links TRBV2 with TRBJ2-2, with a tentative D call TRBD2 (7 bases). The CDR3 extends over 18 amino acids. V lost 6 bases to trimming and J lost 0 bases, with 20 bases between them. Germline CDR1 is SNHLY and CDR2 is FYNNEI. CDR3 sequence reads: CASSLPGPGGSNTGELFF. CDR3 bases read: TGTGCCAGCAGCCTACCCGGTCCGGGGGGCTCGAACACCGGGGAG. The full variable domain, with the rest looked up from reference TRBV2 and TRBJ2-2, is EPEVTQTPSHQVTQMGQEVILRCVPISNHLYFYWYRQILGQKVEFLVSFYNNEISEKSEIFDDQFSVERPDGSNFTLKIRSTKLEDSAMYFCASSLPGPGGSNTGELFFGEGSRLTVL.

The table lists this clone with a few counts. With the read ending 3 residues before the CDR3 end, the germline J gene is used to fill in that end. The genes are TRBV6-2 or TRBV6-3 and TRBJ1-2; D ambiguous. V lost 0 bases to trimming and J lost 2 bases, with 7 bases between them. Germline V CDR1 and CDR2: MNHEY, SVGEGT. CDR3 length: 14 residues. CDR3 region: CASSYSPLNYGYTF. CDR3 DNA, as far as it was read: TGTGCCAGCAGTTACTCCCCACTGAACTATGGC.

CDR3 DNA (partial): TGTGCCAGCAGCTCCGGACAGGGATGGTACAATGAG. This gives the protein CASSSGQGWYNE. The whole CDR3 protein is CASSSGQGWYNEQFF. The chain employs TRBV11-2 and TRBJ2-1, with 8 bases lining up with TRBD1. The CDR3 end lies 3 residues beyond the end of the read and is filled in from the germline J gene. Looked up from germline, CDR1 is SGHAT and CDR2 is FQNNGV. Trimming cost V 4 bases and J 4 bases; bases outside gene matches: 6. The CDR3 sequence is 15 residues long.

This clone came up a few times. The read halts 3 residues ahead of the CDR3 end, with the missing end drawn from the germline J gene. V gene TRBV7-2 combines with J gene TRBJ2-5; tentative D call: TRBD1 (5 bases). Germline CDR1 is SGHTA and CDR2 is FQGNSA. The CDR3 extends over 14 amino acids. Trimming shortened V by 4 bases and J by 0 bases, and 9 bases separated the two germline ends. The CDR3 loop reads CASSYHRNQETQYF. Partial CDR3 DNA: TGTGCCAGCAGCTACCACAGGAACCAAGAGACC.

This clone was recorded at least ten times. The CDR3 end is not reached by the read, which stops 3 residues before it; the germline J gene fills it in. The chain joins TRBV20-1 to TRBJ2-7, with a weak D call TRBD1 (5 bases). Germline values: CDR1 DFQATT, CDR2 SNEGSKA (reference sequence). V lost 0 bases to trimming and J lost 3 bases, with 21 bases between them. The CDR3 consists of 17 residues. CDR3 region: CSARDLVHGALNYEQYF. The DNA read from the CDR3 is TGCAGTGCTAGAGATCTGGTACATGGGGCTCTTAACTACGAG.